Each of the 10 T cell receptor beta chains below was sequenced from the same sample in a study of T cells in Graves' hyperthyroidism and ophthalmopathy. TCR beta CDR3 region amplification was performed from RNA transcripts. Researchers ran a first-round RT-PCR on the TCR CDR3 using the HTBI primer set. TCRdb called the multiplex PCR reads again in MiXCR, with one record for every CDR3 protein. This sample has some 800,000 distinct CDR3 sequences, with 38% found just once. The sequencing sample was made of blood. The receptors here all came from a man between 18 and 35 years old with Graves' hyperthyroidism.

In regard to this clonotype: One base away lies a much larger clone, so this may be a sequencing read error. J is TRBJ1-5 and V is TRBV19, with D possibly TRBD1 on 6 matching bases. The CDR3 covers 15 residues. The germline gives CDR1 LNHDA, CDR2 SQIVND (reference sequence). V lost 5 bases, J lost 7 bases, and 18 bases lay in between. CDR3 coding DNA: TGTGCCAGTAGTGTCGACAGGTGGTTCCAGCAGCCCCAGCATTTT. It encodes CASSVDRWFQQPQHF.

The chain recombines TRBV7-2 with TRBJ2-7; 8 bases map to TRBD1. Germline CDR1 SGHTA, CDR2 FQGNSA. The J segment lost 2 bases and the V segment lost 2 bases, leaving 5 bases of the junction unmatched. This CDR3 is built from 15 residues. The CDR3 is CASSLNRGFPYEQYF. Here the CDR3 DNA reads TGTGCCAGCAGCTTAAACAGGGGGTTCCCCTACGAGCAGTACTTC.

The gene calls are TRBV7-2 and TRBJ1-3; a weak D match, TRBD1 (5 bases). V dropped 5 bases and J dropped 7 bases, with 18 bases sitting between them. Germline CDR1 reads SGHTA; CDR2 reads FQGNSA. This CDR3 has 15 amino acids. The CDR3 region has the DNA TGTGCCAGCAGCCGCACGGGACCTCCGGGGAACACCATATATTTT. It translates to CASSRTGPPGNTIYF.

V and J are TRBV9 and TRBJ1-1, with D uncertain. Trimming took off 0 bases at V and 3 bases at J, with 6 bases between the two ends. Germline-derived CDR1 and CDR2 are SGDLS and YYNGEE. This CDR3 comprises 13 residues. The CDR3 region is CASSVGPDTEAFF. The DNA for the CDR3 is TGTGCCAGCAGCGTAGGCCCGGACACTGAAGCTTTCTTT. Looking up the rest from reference TRBV9 and TRBJ1-1 gives the full variable domain: DSGVTQTPKHLITATGQRVTLRCSPRSGDLSVYWYQQSLDQGLQFLIQYYNGEERAKGNILERFSAQQFPDLHSELNLSSLELGDSALYFCASSVGPDTEAFFGQGTRLTVV.

The chain has TRBV5-6 and TRBJ1-5; TRBD1 is a possible D gene (5 bases). Germline V gene lookup returns CDR1 SGHDT and CDR2 YYEEEE. This CDR3 comprises 14 residues. Trimming pared 5 bases from V and 2 bases from J, leaving 11 bases between. The CDR3 loop is CASSDVGGNQPQHF. CDR3 DNA: TGTGCCAGCAGTGACGTGGGGGGCAATCAGCCCCAGCATTTT.

This clonotype was seen only a few times. V and J are TRBV9 and TRBJ2-7, with TRBD1 matching 7 bases. Per germline, CDR1 SGDLS and CDR2 YYNGEE. V lost 3 bases, J lost 6 bases, and 12 bases stayed unmatched. The CDR3 has 15 amino acids. CDR3 loop: CASSAAGTEGGEQYF. The CDR3, as DNA: TGTGCCAGCAGCGCCGCCGGGACAGAAGGAGGCGAGCAGTACTTC. The whole variable domain, filled in from reference TRBV9 and TRBJ2-7, reads DSGVTQTPKHLITATGQRVTLRCSPRSGDLSVYWYQQSLDQGLQFLIQYYNGEERAKGNILERFSAQQFPDLHSELNLSSLELGDSALYFCASSAAGTEGGEQYFGPGTRLTVT.

This clonotype showed up just once. The CDR3 reads CASSRQASGNPYEQYF. CDR3 bases: TGTGCCAGCAGCCGGCAAGCTAGCGGGAACCCGTACGAGCAGTACTTC. The J gene is TRBJ2-7, the V gene TRBV7-2; 9 bases are shared with TRBD2. This CDR3 is 16 amino acids long. Germline values: CDR1 SGHTA, CDR2 FQGNSA. V was clipped by 5 bases and J by 4 bases; unmatched bases: 12.

The chain uses TRBV20-1 and TRBJ1-2, with TRBD1 identical over 9 bases. CDR3 length: 12 amino acids. Per the germline V gene, CDR1 is DFQATT and CDR2 is SNEGSKA (reference sequence). Losses at the gene ends were 6 bases for V and 7 bases for J; bases not matched to a gene: 6. For the CDR3, the DNA is TGCAGTGCGGGACAGGGACTCGGTGGCTACACCTTC. It encodes CSAGQGLGGYTF.

Many counts were recorded for this clonotype. The junction does not match germline at one end; this may be a read error. The chain uses TRBV7-9 and TRBJ2-7, with a tentative D call TRBD1 (6 bases). The CDR3 runs 13 residues. Germline CDR1 SEHNR, CDR2 FQNEAQ (reference sequence). The CDR3 DNA follows: TGTGCCAGCACCTTAGACAGGTCGTACGAGCAGTACTTC. Residues: CASTLDRSYEQYF.

This clonotype was picked up a small number of times. The V call is TRBV29-1, the J call TRBJ2-2; 14 bases line up with TRBD2. The V gene end was trimmed by 6 bases and the J gene end by 7 bases; junction bases not matched to a gene: 10. CDR3 length equals 16 residues. From germline, CDR1 is SQVTM and CDR2 ANQGSEA. The CDR3 sequence: CSVAGTSGSRGGELFF. The DNA of the CDR3 is TGCAGCGTAGCCGGGACTAGCGGGAGTCGGGGCGGGGAGCTGTTTTTT.